The rows below give T cell receptor beta chains drawn from one sample of a study of blood T cells in healthy people across ages. TCRdb itself ran the 5' RACE reads through MiXCR, one entry per CDR3 protein. Among a few hundred thousand distinct CDR3 sequences, roughly half were seen once, and the ten largest hold around 49%. The sequenced material came from blood. These receptors were taken from a man in his fifties or sixties in good health. CDR3s include the opening cysteine and the closing phenylalanine or tryptophan. D genes are given only for firm matches. Clone size is not always given. Where it is, it says once, few, many or a class for expanded clones.

TRBV12-3/TRBV12-4	TRBD1	-	TRBJ2-1	CASSLPGTVLNEQFF	TGTGCCAGCAGTTTACCTGGGACAGTCCTTAATGAGCAGTTCTTC
TRBV4-1	-	once	TRBJ2-1	CASSQGGFDEQFF	TGCGCCAGCAGCCAAGGGGGTTTCGATGAGCAGTTCTTC
TRBV20-1	-	-	TRBJ1-6	CSARQQKGDSPLHF	TGCAGTGCTAGACAACAGAAGGGAGATTCACCCCTCCACTTT
TRBV28	-	-	TRBJ1-1	CASNYLRSEAFF	TGTGCCAGCAACTACCTTCGTTCTGAAGCTTTCTTT
TRBV3-1	TRBD2	few	TRBJ2-7	CASSQPGLAGAGYEQYF	TGTGCTAGCAGCCAGCCCGGACTAGCGGGGGCAGGTTACGAGCAGTACTTC
TRBV11-3	-	-	TRBJ2-1	CASSLRDNYNEQFF	TGTGCCAGCTCCCTCCGCGATAACTACAATGAGCAGTTCTTC
TRBV7-3	TRBD2	-	TRBJ2-1	CASSFLAGGPVGEQFF	TGTGCCAGCAGCTTCTTAGCGGGAGGGCCGGTTGGGGAGCAGTTCTTC
TRBV29-1	-	few	TRBJ2-5	CSVGRQGREQYF	TGCAGCGTTGGGAGGCAGGGGAGGGAGCAGTACTTC
TRBV12-3/TRBV12-4	-	-	TRBJ2-5	CASSEDGLGETQYF	TGTGCCAGCAGTGAGGACGGACTTGGGGAGACCCAGTACTTC
TRBV20-1	TRBD2	once	TRBJ2-3	CSVKSAGVRGDTQYF	TGCAGTGTAAAAAGTGCGGGAGTCCGGGGAGATACGCAGTATTTT
TRBV20-1	-	-	TRBJ2-4	CSANRRSGDIQYF	TGCAGTGCTAATCGGAGAAGTGGGGACATTCAGTACTTC
TRBV20-1	-	-	TRBJ2-7	CSATGFRDEQYF	TGCAGTGCAACGGGATTCAGGGACGAGCAGTACTTC
TRBV12-3/TRBV12-4	TRBD1	-	TRBJ1-2	CASRSGTGAKNYGYTF	TGTGCCAGCAGATCCGGGACAGGGGCGAAAAACTATGGCTACACCTTC
TRBV20-1	-	-	TRBJ2-7	CSAAHQGSYEQYF	TGCAGTGCCGCGCACCAGGGGTCCTACGAGCAGTACTTC
TRBV7-8	TRBD2	-	TRBJ2-3	CASSLYLAGGRADTQYF	TGTGCCAGCAGCTTATACCTAGCGGGAGGTCGGGCAGATACGCAGTATTTT